The clone carrying this T cell receptor (beta chain) has only a few counts. Its antigen is still unknown. The sample is drawn from a study of shared clonotypes between healthy human individuals. Notes on the study in general: For naive CD4 cells, around 5% of clonotypes were shared across a handful of donors.

There are 15 residues in the CDR3. The germline V gene encodes CDR1 GTSNPN and CDR2 SVGIG (reference sequence). V was shortened by 6 bases and J by 4 bases, with 18 bases between the two germline ends. Here immunoSEQ multiplex PCR was the method, and the copy in TCRdb shows in-frame clones only, minus some. Here the sample spans 550,000 to 800,000 clones, 90% being singletons. The sample consisted of memory CD8+ T cells from PBMCs. The subset was: CD45RO+ cells pooled with CCR7-negative TemRA cells. This TCR came from a man between 18 and 29 years old in good health. Some clones in this sample may be carry-over from other donors' samples. This chain connects TRBV30 to TRBJ2-2; the D is unclear. Here the CDR3 DNA reads TGTGCCTGTGACCTACAGTGGGATGGCACCGGGGAGCTGTTTTTT. This encodes CACDLQWDGTGELFF.